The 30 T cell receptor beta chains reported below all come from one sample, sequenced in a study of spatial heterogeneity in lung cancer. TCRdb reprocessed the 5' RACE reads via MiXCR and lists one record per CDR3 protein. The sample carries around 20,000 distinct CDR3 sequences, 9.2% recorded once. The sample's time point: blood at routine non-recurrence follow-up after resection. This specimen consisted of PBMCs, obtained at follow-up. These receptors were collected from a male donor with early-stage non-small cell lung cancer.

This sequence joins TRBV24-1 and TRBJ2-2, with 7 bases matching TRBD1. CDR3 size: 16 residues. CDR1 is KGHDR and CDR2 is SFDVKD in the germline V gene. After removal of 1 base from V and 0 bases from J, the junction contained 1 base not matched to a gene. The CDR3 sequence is CATSDFTGANTGELFF. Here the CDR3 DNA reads TGTGCCACCAGTGATTTCACAGGGGCGAACACCGGGGAGCTGTTTTTT.

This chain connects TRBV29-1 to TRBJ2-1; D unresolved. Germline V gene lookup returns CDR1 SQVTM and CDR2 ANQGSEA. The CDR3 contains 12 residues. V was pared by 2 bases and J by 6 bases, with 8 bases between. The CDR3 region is CSVETVFNEQFF. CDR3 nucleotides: TGCAGCGTTGAAACAGTCTTCAATGAGCAGTTCTTC.

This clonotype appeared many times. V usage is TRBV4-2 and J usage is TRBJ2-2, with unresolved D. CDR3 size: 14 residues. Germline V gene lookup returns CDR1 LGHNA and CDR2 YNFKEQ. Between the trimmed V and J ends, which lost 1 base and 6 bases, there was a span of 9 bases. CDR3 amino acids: CASSQAASPGELFF. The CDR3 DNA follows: TGTGCCAGCAGCCAAGCTGCGAGCCCCGGGGAGCTGTTTTTT.

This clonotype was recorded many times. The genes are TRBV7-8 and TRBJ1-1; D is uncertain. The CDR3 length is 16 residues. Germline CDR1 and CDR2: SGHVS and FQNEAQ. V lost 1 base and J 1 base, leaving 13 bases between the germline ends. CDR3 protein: CASSLVPGSRNTEAFF. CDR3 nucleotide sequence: TGTGCCAGCAGCTTAGTTCCGGGTTCCAGGAACACTGAAGCTTTCTTT.

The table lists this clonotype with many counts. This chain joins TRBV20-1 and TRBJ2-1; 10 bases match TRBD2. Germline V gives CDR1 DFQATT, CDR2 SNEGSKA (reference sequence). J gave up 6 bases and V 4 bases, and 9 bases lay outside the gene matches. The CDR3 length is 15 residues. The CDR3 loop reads CSANPLAGRGNEQFF. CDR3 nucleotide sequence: TGCAGTGCTAATCCACTAGCGGGAAGGGGCAATGAGCAGTTCTTC.

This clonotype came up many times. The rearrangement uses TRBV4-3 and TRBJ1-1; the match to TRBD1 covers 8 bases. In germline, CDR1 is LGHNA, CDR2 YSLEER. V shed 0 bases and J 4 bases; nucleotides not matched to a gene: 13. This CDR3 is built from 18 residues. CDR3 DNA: TGCGCCAGCAGCCAAGATAGGACAGGGTATACGAGGGTCACTGAAGCTTTCTTT. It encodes CASSQDRTGYTRVTEAFF.

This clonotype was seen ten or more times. CDR3 sequence (DNA): TGTGCCAGCTCTCAAGGGGTCCAAGAGACCCAGTACTTC. Translating it yields CASSQGVQETQYF. V and J are TRBV18 and TRBJ2-5; TRBD1 is a possible D gene (5 bases). The CDR3 is 13 amino acids. The germline V gene has CDR1 KGHSH and CDR2 LQKENI. V was trimmed by 6 bases and J by 1 base, leaving 9 bases between them.

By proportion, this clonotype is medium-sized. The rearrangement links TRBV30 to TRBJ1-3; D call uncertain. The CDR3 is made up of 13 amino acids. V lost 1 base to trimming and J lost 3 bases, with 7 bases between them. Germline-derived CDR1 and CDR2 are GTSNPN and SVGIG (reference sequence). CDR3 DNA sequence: TGTGCCTGGAGTGCGTCAGATGGAAACACCATATATTTT. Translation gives CAWSASDGNTIYF.

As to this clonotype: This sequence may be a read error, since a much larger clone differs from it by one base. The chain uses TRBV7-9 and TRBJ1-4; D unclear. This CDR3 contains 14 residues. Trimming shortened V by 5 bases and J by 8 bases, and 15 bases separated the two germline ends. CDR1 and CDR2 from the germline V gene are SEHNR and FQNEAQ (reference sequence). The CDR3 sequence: CASSAPESWEKLFF. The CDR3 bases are TGTGCCAGCAGCGCCCCGGAGAGCTGGGAAAAACTGTTTTTT.

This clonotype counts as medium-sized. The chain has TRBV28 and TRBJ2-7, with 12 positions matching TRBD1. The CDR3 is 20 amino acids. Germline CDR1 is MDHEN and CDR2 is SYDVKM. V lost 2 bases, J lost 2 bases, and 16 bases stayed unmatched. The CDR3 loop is CASSLADLPGQGAWAYEQYF. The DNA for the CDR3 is TGTGCCAGCAGTTTAGCGGACCTTCCGGGACAGGGGGCGTGGGCCTACGAGCAGTACTTC.

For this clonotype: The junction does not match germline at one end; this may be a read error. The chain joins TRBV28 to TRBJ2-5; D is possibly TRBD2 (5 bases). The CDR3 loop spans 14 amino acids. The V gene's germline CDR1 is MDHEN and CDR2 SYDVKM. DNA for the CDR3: TGTGCCAGCGGTTTCTTTGACCTCCGGGGGACCCAGTACTTC. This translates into CASGFFDLRGTQYF.

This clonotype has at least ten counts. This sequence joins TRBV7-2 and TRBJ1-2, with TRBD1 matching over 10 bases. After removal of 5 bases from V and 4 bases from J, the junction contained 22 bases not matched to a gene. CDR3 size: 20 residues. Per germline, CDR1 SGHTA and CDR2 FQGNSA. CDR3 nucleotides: TGTGCCAGCAGCCCCGAATTGACCCTCCGACAGGGGGCCCAAGGCTATGGCTACACCTTC. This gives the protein CASSPELTLRQGAQGYGYTF.

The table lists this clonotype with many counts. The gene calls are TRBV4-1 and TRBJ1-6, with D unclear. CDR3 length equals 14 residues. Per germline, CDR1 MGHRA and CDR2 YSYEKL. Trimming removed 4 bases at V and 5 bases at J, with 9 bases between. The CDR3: CASSPGYNNSPLHF. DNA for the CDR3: TGCGCCAGCAGCCCGGGCTATAATAATTCACCCCTCCACTTT.

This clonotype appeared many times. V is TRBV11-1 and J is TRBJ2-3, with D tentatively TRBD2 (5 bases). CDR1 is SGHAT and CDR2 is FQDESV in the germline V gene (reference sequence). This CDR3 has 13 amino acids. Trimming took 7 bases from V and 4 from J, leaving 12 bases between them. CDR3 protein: CASNPVGADTQYF. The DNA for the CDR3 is TGTGCCAGCAACCCCGTCGGGGCAGATACGCAGTATTTT.

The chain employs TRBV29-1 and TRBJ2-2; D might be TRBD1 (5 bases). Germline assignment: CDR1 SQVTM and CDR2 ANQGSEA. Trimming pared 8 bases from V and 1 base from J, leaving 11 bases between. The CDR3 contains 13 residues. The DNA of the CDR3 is TGCAGCATCCGGACATGGAACACCGGGGAGCTGTTTTTT. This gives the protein CSIRTWNTGELFF.

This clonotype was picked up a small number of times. The CDR3 protein is CASTGQGYEKLFF. In nucleotides, the CDR3 is TGTGCCAGCACGGGACAGGGGTATGAAAAACTGTTTTTT. This chain links TRBV6-5 with TRBJ1-4, with TRBD1 matching over 10 bases. V dropped 7 bases and J dropped 6; count of bases not matched to a gene: 2. The CDR3 consists of 13 residues. Germline V gives CDR1 MNHEY, CDR2 SVGAGI.

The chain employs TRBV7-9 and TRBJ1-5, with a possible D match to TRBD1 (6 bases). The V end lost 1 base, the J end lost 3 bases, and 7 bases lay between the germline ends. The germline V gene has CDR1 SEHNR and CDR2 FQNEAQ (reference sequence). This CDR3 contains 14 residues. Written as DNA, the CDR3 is TGTGCCAGCAGCTTAGGGACAGTCAATCAGCCCCAGCATTTT. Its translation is CASSLGTVNQPQHF.

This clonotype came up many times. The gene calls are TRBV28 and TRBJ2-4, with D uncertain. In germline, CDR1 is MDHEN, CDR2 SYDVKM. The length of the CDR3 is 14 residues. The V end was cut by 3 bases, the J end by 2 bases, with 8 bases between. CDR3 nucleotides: TGTGCCAGCAGTTTCCGAAGGCCCAAAAACATTCAGTACTTC. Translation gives CASSFRRPKNIQYF.

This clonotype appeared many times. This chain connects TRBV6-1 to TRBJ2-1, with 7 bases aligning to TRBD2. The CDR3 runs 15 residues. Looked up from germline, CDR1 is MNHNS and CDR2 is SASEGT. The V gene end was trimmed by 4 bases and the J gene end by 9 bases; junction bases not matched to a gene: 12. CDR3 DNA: TGTGCCAGCAGTGGGTTAGCGGGCACCCACGGTGAGCAGTTCTTC. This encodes CASSGLAGTHGEQFF.

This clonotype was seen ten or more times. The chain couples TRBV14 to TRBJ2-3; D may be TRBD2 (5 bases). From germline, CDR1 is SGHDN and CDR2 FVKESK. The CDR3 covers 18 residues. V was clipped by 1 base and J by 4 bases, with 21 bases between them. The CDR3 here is CASSQAWGDGAGPDTQYF. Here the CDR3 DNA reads TGTGCCAGCAGCCAAGCATGGGGAGACGGAGCAGGCCCAGATACGCAGTATTTT.

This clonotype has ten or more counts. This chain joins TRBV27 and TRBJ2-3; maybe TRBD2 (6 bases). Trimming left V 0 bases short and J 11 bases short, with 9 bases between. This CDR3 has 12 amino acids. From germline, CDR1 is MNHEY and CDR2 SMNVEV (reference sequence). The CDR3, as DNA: TGTGCCAGCAGTTTATCGGAGGGAAGGCAGTATTTT. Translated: CASSLSEGRQYF.

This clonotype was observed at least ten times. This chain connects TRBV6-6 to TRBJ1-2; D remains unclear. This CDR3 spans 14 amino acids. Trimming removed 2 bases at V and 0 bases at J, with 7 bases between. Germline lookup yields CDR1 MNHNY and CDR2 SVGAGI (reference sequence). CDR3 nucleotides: TGTGCCAGCAGTTACCCGACGGCTAACTATGGCTACACCTTC. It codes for CASSYPTANYGYTF.

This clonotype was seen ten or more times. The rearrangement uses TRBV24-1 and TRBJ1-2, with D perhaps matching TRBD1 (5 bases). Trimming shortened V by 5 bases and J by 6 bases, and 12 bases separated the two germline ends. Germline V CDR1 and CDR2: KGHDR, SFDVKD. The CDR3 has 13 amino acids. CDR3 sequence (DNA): TGTGCCACCAGTGTGAGCGACAGAAATGGCTACACCTTC. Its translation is CATSVSDRNGYTF.

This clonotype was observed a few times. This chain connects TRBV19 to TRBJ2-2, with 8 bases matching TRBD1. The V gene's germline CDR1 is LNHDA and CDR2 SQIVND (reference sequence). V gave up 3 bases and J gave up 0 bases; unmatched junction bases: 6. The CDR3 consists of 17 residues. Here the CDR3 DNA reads TGTGCCAGTAGTATTTGGGACAGGTTTGCGAACACCGGGGAGCTGTTTTTT. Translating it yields CASSIWDRFANTGELFF.

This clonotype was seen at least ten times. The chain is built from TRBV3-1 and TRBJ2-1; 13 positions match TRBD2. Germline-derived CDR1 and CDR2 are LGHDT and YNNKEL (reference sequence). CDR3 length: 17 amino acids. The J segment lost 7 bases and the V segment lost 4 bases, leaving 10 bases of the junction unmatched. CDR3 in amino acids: CASSPRYTSGRGNEQFF. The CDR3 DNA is TGTGCCAGCAGCCCGAGATATACTAGCGGGAGGGGGAATGAGCAGTTCTTC.

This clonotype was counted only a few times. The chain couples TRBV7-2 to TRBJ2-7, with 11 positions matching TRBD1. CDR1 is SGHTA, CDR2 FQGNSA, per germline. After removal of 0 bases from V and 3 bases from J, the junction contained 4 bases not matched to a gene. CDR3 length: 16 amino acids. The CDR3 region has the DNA TGTGCCAGCAGCTTAGCTGGACAGGGGGCCCTCTACGAGCAGTACTTC. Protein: CASSLAGQGALYEQYF.

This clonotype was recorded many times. CDR3 nucleotides: TGTGCCAGCAGCTTAGGGCAGGATCAGCCCCAGCATTTT. It is translated as CASSLGQDQPQHF. The chain recombines TRBV7-9 with TRBJ1-5; D is unclear. V lost 1 base and J lost 5, with 6 bases in between. Germline V lookup: CDR1 SEHNR, CDR2 FQNEAQ (reference sequence). This CDR3 spans 13 amino acids. The whole variable domain, remainder taken from reference TRBV7-9 and TRBJ1-5, is DTGVSQNPRHKITKRGQNVTFRCDPISEHNRLYWYRQTLGQGPEFLTYFQNEAQLEKSRLLSDRFSAERPKGSFSTLEIQRTEQGDSAMYLCASSLGQDQPQHFGDGTRLSIL.

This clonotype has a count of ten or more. The CDR3 sequence is CSVSGTDGYTF. Written as DNA, the CDR3 is TGCAGCGTTTCCGGGACAGATGGCTACACCTTC. The genes are TRBV29-1 and TRBJ1-2; 7 nucleotides match TRBD1. The germline gives CDR1 SQVTM, CDR2 ANQGSEA. The CDR3 consists of 11 residues. The ends lost 5 bases at V and 6 bases at J; junction bases unmatched: 3. Full variable domain (rest looked up from reference TRBV29-1 and TRBJ1-2): SAVISQKPSRDICQRGTSLTIQCQVDSQVTMMFWYRQQPGQSLTLIATANQGSEATYESGFVIDKFPISRPNLTFSTLTVSNMSPEDSSIYLCSVSGTDGYTFGSGTRLTVV.

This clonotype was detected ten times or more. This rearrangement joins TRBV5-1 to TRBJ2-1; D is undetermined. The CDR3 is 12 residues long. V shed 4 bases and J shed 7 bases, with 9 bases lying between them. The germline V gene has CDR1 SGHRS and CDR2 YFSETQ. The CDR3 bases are TGCGCCAGCAGCCTTCGACCAAATGAGCAGTTCTTC. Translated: CASSLRPNEQFF.

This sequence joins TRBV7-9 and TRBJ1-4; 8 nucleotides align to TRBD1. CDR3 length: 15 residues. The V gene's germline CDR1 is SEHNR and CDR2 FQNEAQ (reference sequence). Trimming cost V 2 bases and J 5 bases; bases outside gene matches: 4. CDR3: CASSLTGQGNEKLFF. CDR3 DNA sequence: TGTGCCAGCAGCTTAACCGGACAGGGCAATGAAAAACTGTTTTTT.